The T cell receptor (beta chain) under discussion was sequenced for a study of blood T cell repertoires in COVID-19. The protocol was immunoSEQ multiplex PCR, while the TCRdb copy is restricted to in-frame clones and leaves out a portion. The sample contains some 100,000 clones, around four fifths of which appear only once. The J segment lost 1 base and the V segment lost 3 bases, leaving 7 bases of the junction unmatched. The germline V gene has CDR1 SGHDN and CDR2 FVKESK. This CDR3 region has 17 residues. Sequenced material: peripheral blood. The rearrangement joins TRBV14 to TRBJ2-2; 8 bases are shared with TRBD1. This TCR derives from a man aged 70-80 years with active or convalescent COVID-19. The CDR3 sequence: CASSQARGLLNTGELFF. CDR3 coding DNA: TGTGCCAGCAGCCAGGCCAGGGGGCTCTTGAACACCGGGGAGCTGTTTTTT.